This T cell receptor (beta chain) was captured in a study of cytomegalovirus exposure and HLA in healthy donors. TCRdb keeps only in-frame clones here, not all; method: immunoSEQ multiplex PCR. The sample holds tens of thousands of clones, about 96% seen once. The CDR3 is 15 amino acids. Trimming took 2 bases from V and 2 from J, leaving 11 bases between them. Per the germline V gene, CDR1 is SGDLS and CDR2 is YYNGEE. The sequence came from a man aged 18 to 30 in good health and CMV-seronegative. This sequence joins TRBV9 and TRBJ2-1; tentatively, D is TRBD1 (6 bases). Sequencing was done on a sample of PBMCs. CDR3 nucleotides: TGTGCCAGCAGCGTTGACGGACAGACCTACAATGAGCAGTTCTTC. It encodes CASSVDGQTYNEQFF.